What follows are 4 T cell receptor beta chains derived from one specimen sequenced in a study of T cells in Graves' hyperthyroidism and ophthalmopathy. Authors of the study amplified TCR beta CDR3 regions from RNA transcripts. In the first-round RT-PCR of the TCR CDR3, the HTBI primer set was used. One entry per CDR3 protein results from TCRdb running MiXCR on the multiplex PCR reads. This table has 450,000 to 650,000 distinct CDR3 sequences, 12% to 15% appearing once. The sample was blood. Source of these receptors: a woman younger than 35 with Graves' ophthalmopathy.

This chain connects TRBV12-3 or TRBV12-4 to TRBJ2-3, with TRBD2 matching over 8 bases. The CDR3 is 14 residues long. V was clipped by 3 bases and J by 6 bases; unmatched bases: 5. Here the CDR3 reads CASSFREGGDTQYF. Here the CDR3 DNA reads TGTGCCAGCAGTTTCCGGGAGGGTGGCGATACGCAGTATTTT.

The V call is TRBV28, the J call TRBJ2-7; a weak D match, TRBD1 (6 bases). CDR1 MDHEN and CDR2 SYDVKM come from the germline V gene. The CDR3 loop spans 15 amino acids. Trimming took 3 bases from V and 0 from J, leaving 12 bases between them. The CDR3: CASSFPAGVSYEQYF. CDR3 in DNA: TGTGCCAGCAGTTTCCCTGCAGGGGTCTCCTACGAGCAGTACTTC.

Worth noting for this clonotype: The CDR3 does not close with the conserved phenylalanine or tryptophan, likely indicating a read error. The chain joins TRBV5-4 to TRBJ2-7, with 8 bases identical to TRBD2. With V trimmed by 0 bases and J by 6 bases, 14 bases remained unmatched. This CDR3 contains 17 residues. The germline gives CDR1 SGHNT, CDR2 YYREEE (reference sequence). For the CDR3, the DNA is TGTGCCAGCAGCTTGGCCGGGGGCCTAGCGGGTGGCTCCGAGCAGTACCTC. Translating gives CASSLAGGLAGGSEQYL.

This clonotype occurred many times. The chain links TRBV6-1 to TRBJ1-1; TRBD1 might be the D (6 bases). Trimming removed 10 bases from V and 5 bases from J, with 23 bases in between. The germline gives CDR1 MNHNS, CDR2 SASEGT. The CDR3 spans 15 residues. The CDR3 region is CATSLAPQGGTEAFF. DNA for the CDR3: TGTGCCACCTCACTTGCCCCACAGGGAGGTACTGAAGCTTTCTTT.